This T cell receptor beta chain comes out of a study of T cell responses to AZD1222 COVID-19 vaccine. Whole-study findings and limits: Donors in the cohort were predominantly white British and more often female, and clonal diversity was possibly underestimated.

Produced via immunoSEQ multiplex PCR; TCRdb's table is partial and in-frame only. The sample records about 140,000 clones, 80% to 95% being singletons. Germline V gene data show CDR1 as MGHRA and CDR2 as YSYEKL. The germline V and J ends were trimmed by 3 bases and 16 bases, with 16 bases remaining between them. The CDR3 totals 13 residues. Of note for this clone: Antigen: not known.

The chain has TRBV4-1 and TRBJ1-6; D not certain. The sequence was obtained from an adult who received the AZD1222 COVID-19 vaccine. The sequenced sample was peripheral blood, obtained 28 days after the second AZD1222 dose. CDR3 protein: CASSQLYGERLHF. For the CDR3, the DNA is TGCGCCAGCAGCCAGTTATACGGAGAGAGACTCCACTTT.